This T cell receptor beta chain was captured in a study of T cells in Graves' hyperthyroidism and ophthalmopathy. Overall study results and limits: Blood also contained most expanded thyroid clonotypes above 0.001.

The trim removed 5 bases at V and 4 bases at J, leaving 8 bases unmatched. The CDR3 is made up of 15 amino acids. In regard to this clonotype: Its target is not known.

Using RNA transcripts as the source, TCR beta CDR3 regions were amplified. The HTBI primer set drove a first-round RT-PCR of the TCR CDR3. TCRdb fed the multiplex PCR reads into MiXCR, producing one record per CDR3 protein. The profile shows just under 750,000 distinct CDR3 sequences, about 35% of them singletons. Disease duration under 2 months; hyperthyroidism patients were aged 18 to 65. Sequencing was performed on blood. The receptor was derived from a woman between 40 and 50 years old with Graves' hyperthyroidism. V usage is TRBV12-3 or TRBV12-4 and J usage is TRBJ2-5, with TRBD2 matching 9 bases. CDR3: CASSDGTSFLETQYF. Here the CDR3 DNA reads TGTGCCAGCAGTGACGGGACTAGCTTTTTAGAGACCCAGTACTTC.